Listed below are T cell receptor beta chains from one sample, sequenced in a study of blood T cell repertoires in COVID-19. Assay: immunoSEQ multiplex PCR; the TCRdb copy retains only in-frame clones and omits some. Altogether a few hundred thousand clones are present, roughly 91% being singletons, with the ten largest covering less than 3.5%. The sample consisted of PBMCs or T cells enriched from blood (not recorded which). The receptors here all came from a woman aged 50 to 60 who had been exposed to COVID-19. Each CDR3 is given with its conserved first and last residue.

J gene: TRBJ2-1
V gene: TRBV29-1
CDR3 protein: CSVTNYNEQFF

J gene: TRBJ1-2
V gene: TRBV19
CDR3 protein: CASSFPIGDRESTTGYTF

J gene: TRBJ2-7
V gene: TRBV5-5
CDR3 protein: CASSSITSSYEQYF

J gene: TRBJ2-1
V gene: TRBV11-1
CDR3 protein: CASAEINTPSEQFF

J gene: TRBJ2-1
V gene: TRBV5-1
CDR3 protein: CASSKGYGLDNEQFF

J gene: TRBJ2-1
V gene: TRBV7-6
CDR3 protein: CASSPGLAGSNEQFF

J gene: TRBJ2-7
V gene: TRBV6-1
CDR3 protein: CASSDHSLRGFGPYEQYF

J gene: TRBJ1-3
V gene: TRBV9
CDR3 protein: CASSVFSGATNTIYF

J gene: TRBJ1-1
V gene: TRBV7-2
CDR3 protein: CASSSSTKNTEAFF

J gene: TRBJ2-1
V gene: TRBV11-2
CDR3 protein: CASSLLRQNSYNEQFF

J gene: TRBJ1-1
V gene: TRBV2
CDR3 protein: CASGLPTTGVDEAFF

J gene: TRBJ1-4
V gene: TRBV5-1
CDR3 protein: CASSLGTGQRSGEKLFF

J gene: TRBJ2-5
V gene: TRBV5-6
CDR3 protein: CASSGTGFRQETQYF

J gene: TRBJ2-5
V gene: TRBV6-5
CDR3 protein: CASSSEVASLTQYF

J gene: TRBJ1-5
V gene: TRBV21-1
CDR3 protein: CASSPPPGEVGQPQHF

J gene: TRBJ1-5
V gene: TRBV7-9
CDR3 protein: CASSLGSGGVSNQPQHF

J gene: TRBJ2-2
V gene: TRBV27
CDR3 protein: CASSLTSGGNTGELFF

J gene: TRBJ2-7
V gene: TRBV30
CDR3 protein: CAWSGLEKYEQYF

J gene: TRBJ2-4
V gene: TRBV3-1/TRBV3-2
CDR3 protein: CASSHGSTGIRKNIQYF

J gene: TRBJ2-1
V gene: TRBV19
CDR3 protein: CASSGTGGYNEQFF

J gene: TRBJ2-3
V gene: TRBV5-1
CDR3 protein: CASSLATGSTDTQYF

J gene: TRBJ1-1
V gene: TRBV6-4
CDR3 protein: CASRNRGSTEAFF

J gene: TRBJ1-5
V gene: TRBV3-1/TRBV3-2
CDR3 protein: CASSQTTGGENQPQHF

J gene: TRBJ2-5
V gene: TRBV7-2
CDR3 protein: CASSLTTSGGRRETQYF

J gene: TRBJ1-5
V gene: TRBV19
CDR3 protein: CASSMREASGPQHF

J gene: TRBJ2-1
V gene: TRBV5-1
CDR3 protein: CASSLTGNPYNEQFF

J gene: TRBJ1-1
V gene: TRBV6-4
CDR3 protein: CASSVAGNTEAFF

J gene: TRBJ2-7
V gene: TRBV4-1
CDR3 protein: CASSQLVPGLALYEQYF

J gene: TRBJ1-5
V gene: TRBV27
CDR3 protein: CASSPGVHGIQPQHF

J gene: TRBJ1-3
V gene: TRBV27
CDR3 protein: CASRRTGTSGNTIYF

J gene: TRBJ1-2
V gene: TRBV28
CDR3 protein: CASSFREGYGYTF

J gene: TRBJ2-1
V gene: TRBV7-2
CDR3 protein: CASSFFGWKDEQFF

J gene: TRBJ1-1
V gene: TRBV7-2
CDR3 protein: CASSLRQGTEAFF

J gene: TRBJ2-7
V gene: TRBV4-1
CDR3 protein: CASSHLSGVWYF

J gene: TRBJ1-5
V gene: TRBV19
CDR3 protein: CASSIESERVSQPQHF

J gene: TRBJ2-5
V gene: TRBV2
CDR3 protein: CASRGTGTRSETQYF

J gene: TRBJ2-1
V gene: TRBV4-2
CDR3 protein: CASSHNPLAGEDYNEQFF

J gene: TRBJ2-7
V gene: TRBV29-1
CDR3 protein: CSDLSRESSYEQYF

J gene: TRBJ2-5
V gene: TRBV29-1
CDR3 protein: CSAAVGGGIETQYF

J gene: TRBJ1-4
V gene: TRBV5-1
CDR3 protein: CASRRQGVGEKLFF

J gene: TRBJ2-7
V gene: TRBV5-1
CDR3 protein: CASSLVVGGTGGEQYF

J gene: TRBJ1-5
V gene: TRBV2
CDR3 protein: CASSEGASSNQPQHF

J gene: TRBJ1-2
V gene: TRBV27
CDR3 protein: CASSPRDRPLIGYTF

J gene: TRBJ2-3
V gene: TRBV15
CDR3 protein: CATSRELAGVVDTQYF

J gene: TRBJ1-2
V gene: TRBV4-1
CDR3 protein: CASSQDGRGNYGYTF

J gene: TRBJ2-3
V gene: TRBV7-9
CDR3 protein: CASSLEGGGRSTDTQYF

J gene: TRBJ2-3
V gene: TRBV10-3
CDR3 protein: CAIKDGGLTDTQYF

J gene: TRBJ1-1
V gene: TRBV19
CDR3 protein: CASSIGYGRMNTEAFF

J gene: TRBJ1-2
V gene: TRBV19
CDR3 protein: CASNEAKTGPYGYTF

J gene: TRBJ1-2
V gene: TRBV28
CDR3 protein: CASSLSDYGYTF

J gene: TRBJ2-3
V gene: TRBV27
CDR3 protein: CASSSGLAGGSDTQYF

J gene: TRBJ2-3
V gene: TRBV19
CDR3 protein: CASSRDRLTQYF

J gene: TRBJ2-5
V gene: TRBV21-1
CDR3 protein: CASSKGGPTRVTQYF

J gene: TRBJ1-1
V gene: TRBV9
CDR3 protein: CASSVVPGDTEAFF

J gene: TRBJ2-3
V gene: TRBV4-1
CDR3 protein: CASSQSPVSGTDTQYF